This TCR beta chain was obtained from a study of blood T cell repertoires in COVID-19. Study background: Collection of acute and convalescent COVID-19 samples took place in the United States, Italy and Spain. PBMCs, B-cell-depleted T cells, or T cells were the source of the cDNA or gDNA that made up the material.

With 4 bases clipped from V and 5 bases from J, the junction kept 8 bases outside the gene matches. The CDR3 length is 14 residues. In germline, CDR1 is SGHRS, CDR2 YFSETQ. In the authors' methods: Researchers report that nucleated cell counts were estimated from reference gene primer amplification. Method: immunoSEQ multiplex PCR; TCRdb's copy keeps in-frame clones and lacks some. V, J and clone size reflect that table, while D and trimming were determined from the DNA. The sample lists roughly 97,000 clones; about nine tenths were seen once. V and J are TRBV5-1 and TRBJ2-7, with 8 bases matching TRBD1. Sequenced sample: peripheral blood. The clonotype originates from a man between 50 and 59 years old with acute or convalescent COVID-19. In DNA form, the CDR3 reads TGCGCCAGCAGCACGACAGGGGTTTTCAACGAGCAGTACTTC. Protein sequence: CASSTTGVFNEQYF. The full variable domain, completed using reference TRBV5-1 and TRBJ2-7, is KAGVTQTPRYLIKTRGQQVTLSCSPISGHRSVSWYQQTPGQGLQFLFEYFSETQRNKGNFPGRFSGRQFSNSRSEMNVSTLELGDSALYLCASSTTGVFNEQYFGPGTRLTVT.